This entry is about one TCR beta chain. The specificity of this receptor is unknown. Base quality data are lacking; no much larger clone is found one base away. The collaborating institutions used their own protocols to collect whole blood in K2EDTA tubes. For TCRbeta analysis, collaborator samples were shipped as frozen whole blood, as isolated PBMCs, or as DNA extracted from either sample type. TCRbeta CDR3 regions were amplified from genomic DNA using the immunoSEQ Assay, a bias-controlled multiplex PCR. As for how the authors treated the data: Within the assay, amplification of reference gene primers was used to estimate how many nucleated cells each sample contained. To quantify the absolute abundance of each unique TCRbeta CDR3 rearrangement, sequence reads were collapsed and filtered. For each sample, productive Simpson clonality was calculated by taking the square root of Simpson's diversity index across productive rearrangements. Held by TCRdb, this immuneACCESS table contains in-frame sequences only and omits some clones. Under half of the omission traces to an unresolved V gene where checked; the cause of the rest is unknown. That table supplies the V and J calls and clone size; D and trimming were determined from the DNA. Within this sample are about 47,000 clones, with about 81% of them counted one time only. Of the sample, roughly an eighth is held by the ten largest clones.

This sample is drawn from a study of blood T cell repertoires in COVID-19 (dated by TCRdb to about 2020). Broadly, across the study: Collaborator samples came from the United States, Italy and Spain and covered acute and convalescent phases of COVID-19. The prospective study material was composed of cDNA or gDNA derived from T cells, B-cell-depleted T cells, or PBMCs. The dataset comprised deeply sampled blood TCRbeta repertoires from subjects exposed to, actively infected with, or recovered from COVID-19. The repertoires were released in a freely available public database meant as a resource for research on the immune response to SARS-CoV-2. The samples were drawn from the first 160 participants of the ongoing ImmuneRACE study and from roughly 1,300 subjects provided by 6 global collaborators. A de-identified subject ID, COVID-19 status, age in years and sex were almost always included in the sample metadata. Where HLA class I and class II types were available, the types were taken from metadata supplied by the sample provider, not from assay-based typing.

Measured from the cysteine to the phenylalanine, the CDR3 is 16 residues long. Only the CDR3 portion is preserved as DNA: 48 bases, with reading frame beginning at the first base. For this chain, trimming is 0 bases at the V end and 6 bases at the J end, and the number of junction bases without a gene match is 6. The germline V gene supplies CDR1 MGHRA and CDR2 YSYEKL. Beyond this particular receptor, the publication reports: The amount of clinical and demographic metadata varied by source and participant and was provided uncurated.

This chain is built from TRBV4-1 and TRBJ2-1, with 9 central nucleotides matching TRBD2. The sequenced material came from peripheral blood. The source of this sequence is a human donor with acute or convalescent COVID-19. The donor label of this sample is uncertain. The CDR3 protein sequence reads: CASSQDGRGGGNEQFF. The DNA sequence is as follows: TGCGCCAGCAGCCAAGATGGGCGGGGGGGCGGCAATGAGCAGTTCTTC.